Following are 30 T cell receptor beta chains from one sample sequenced in a study of OX40 agonist ivuxolimab in advanced cancers. Produced via immunoSEQ multiplex PCR; TCRdb's table is partial and in-frame only. In the table there are tens of thousands of clones, 86% of which are singletons. This specimen was CD4+ or CD8+ T cells sorted from blood, taken in a trial of the OX40 agonist ivuxolimab. The receptors were gathered from an adult with an advanced solid tumor such as melanoma, head and neck, liver or kidney cancer.

The chain employs TRBV7-8 and TRBJ2-7; 7 bases match TRBD2. The germline V gene has CDR1 SGHVS and CDR2 FQNEAQ. The CDR3 spans 15 residues. With V trimmed by 5 bases and J by 1 base, 8 bases remained unmatched. DNA of the CDR3: TGTGCCAGCAGCAGGGGAGGGCCAAAGTCCTACGAGCAGTACTTC. Protein sequence: CASSRGGPKSYEQYF.

J is TRBJ2-7 and V is TRBV9; D is unclear. Germline V lookup: CDR1 SGDLS, CDR2 YYNGEE. With 0 bases removed from V and 3 bases from J, the gap between germline ends came to 7 bases. The CDR3 runs 13 residues. DNA for the CDR3: TGTGCCAGCAGCGTAGGGGGTAACTACGAGCAGTACTTC. Translated, it gives CASSVGGNYEQYF. Combining the CDR3 with reference TRBV9 and TRBJ2-7 gives the whole variable domain DSGVTQTPKHLITATGQRVTLRCSPRSGDLSVYWYQQSLDQGLQFLIQYYNGEERAKGNILERFSAQQFPDLHSELNLSSLELGDSALYFCASSVGGNYEQYFGPGTRLTVT.

This rearrangement joins TRBV6-5 to TRBJ2-7; 8 positions match TRBD1. The V segment lost 3 bases and the J segment 0 bases; nucleotides outside the gene matches: 4. Germline values: CDR1 MNHEY, CDR2 SVGAGI. The CDR3 has 15 residues. The chain's CDR3 is CASSYGTGSSYEQYF. The CDR3 DNA reads TGTGCCAGCAGTTATGGGACAGGCAGCTCCTACGAGCAGTACTTC.

The chain couples TRBV5-4 to TRBJ2-1, with TRBD2 matching 8 bases. The V segment lost 2 bases and the J segment 0 bases; nucleotides outside the gene matches: 7. CDR1 is SGHNT and CDR2 is YYREEE in the germline V gene (reference sequence). This CDR3 has 17 amino acids. For the CDR3, the DNA is TGTGCCAGCAGCTTACCTTATAGCGGGGACTCCTACAATGAGCAGTTCTTC. It specifies CASSLPYSGDSYNEQFF.

This chain joins TRBV30 and TRBJ2-1; the match to TRBD2 covers 8 bases. V trimming: 5 bases; J trimming: 5 bases; junction bases outside the gene matches: 5. Germline CDR1 GTSNPN, CDR2 SVGIG (reference sequence). The CDR3 has 13 amino acids. CDR3: CAWGQRGNNEQFF. The CDR3 DNA is TGTGCCTGGGGCCAGCGGGGGAACAATGAGCAGTTCTTC.

The chain is built from TRBV6-5 and TRBJ2-2; the match to TRBD1 covers 7 bases. CDR3 length: 15 amino acids. In germline, CDR1 is MNHEY, CDR2 SVGAGI. Losses at the gene ends were 3 bases for V and 8 bases for J; bases not matched to a gene: 9. This chain's CDR3 is CASSYSTGIGGELFF. CDR3 nucleotide sequence: TGTGCCAGCAGTTATTCGACAGGGATTGGGGGGGAGCTGTTTTTT.

The rearrangement uses TRBV9 and TRBJ2-1; D unclear. The V and J ends lost 5 bases and 5 bases respectively, with 14 bases between them. Germline CDR1 and CDR2: SGDLS and YYNGEE. The CDR3 length is 14 residues. The CDR3 sequence is CASRELSAHNEQFF. The CDR3 nucleotides are TGTGCCAGCAGGGAATTAAGCGCCCACAATGAGCAGTTCTTC.

A few counts support this clone. This chain links TRBV5-6 with TRBJ2-5; 11 positions match TRBD2. V trimming: 0 bases; J trimming: 3 bases; junction bases outside the gene matches: 13. Germline CDR1 is SGHDT and CDR2 is YYEEEE. The CDR3 is 19 residues long. The CDR3 reads CASSLESSGGTITEETQYF. For the CDR3, the DNA is TGTGCCAGCAGCTTGGAGTCTAGCGGGGGGACGATTACTGAAGAGACCCAGTACTTC.

This clone was found once. The chain combines TRBV7-2 with TRBJ1-2, with a possible D match to TRBD1 (5 bases). The CDR3 spans 13 residues. Between the trimmed V and J ends, which lost 3 bases and 8 bases, there was a span of 13 bases. Germline-derived CDR1 and CDR2 are SGHTA and FQGNSA. The chain's CDR3 is CASSFTGFDGYTF. Here the CDR3 DNA reads TGTGCCAGCAGCTTTACAGGATTCGACGGCTACACCTTC.

This clone was picked up one time. V is TRBV7-9 and J is TRBJ2-1; D remains unclear. CDR1 is SEHNR and CDR2 is FQNEAQ in the germline V gene (reference sequence). The CDR3 extends over 14 amino acids. V was clipped by 7 bases and J by 5 bases, with 15 bases between them. The CDR3, as DNA: TGTGCCAGCACCCATTTTGGCAACGACAATGAGCAGTTCTTC. Amino acids: CASTHFGNDNEQFF. Filled out from reference TRBV7-9 and TRBJ2-1, the complete variable domain reads DTGVSQNPRHKITKRGQNVTFRCDPISEHNRLYWYRQTLGQGPEFLTYFQNEAQLEKSRLLSDRFSAERPKGSFSTLEIQRTEQGDSAMYLCASTHFGNDNEQFFGPGTRLTVL.

This chain links TRBV7-6 with TRBJ2-3; unclear D gene. Germline values: CDR1 SGHVS, CDR2 FNYEAQ. This CDR3 contains 14 residues. The V end was cut by 2 bases, the J end by 6 bases, with 12 bases between. The CDR3 region is CASSLRIPPDTQYF. As DNA, the CDR3 is TGTGCCAGCAGCTTAAGGATCCCCCCGGATACGCAGTATTTT.

The rearrangement joins TRBV6-1 to TRBJ2-5; 7 bases line up with TRBD1. The CDR3 is 17 residues long. The germline gives CDR1 MNHNS, CDR2 SASEGT. V lost 2 bases to trimming and J lost 1 base; unmatched junction nucleotides: 10. DNA for the CDR3: TGTGCCAGCAGTGAAACACGCCCCGGGACAGTCCAAGAGACCCAGTACTTC. Protein: CASSETRPGTVQETQYF.

The chain joins TRBV10-3 to TRBJ2-7, with D possibly TRBD2 on 5 matching bases. CDR3 length equals 11 residues. V was shortened by 6 bases and J by 3 bases, with 6 bases between the two germline ends. Germline values: CDR1 ENHRY, CDR2 SYGVKD. CDR3 DNA sequence: TGTGCCATCAGCCGGGACTACGAGCAGTACTTC. Translation: CAISRDYEQYF.

This clone was seen more than once but under ten times. This CDR3 is CASSPPTETYGYTF. Written as DNA, the CDR3 is TGTGCCAGCTCACCACCGACGGAGACCTATGGCTACACCTTC. The chain recombines TRBV18 with TRBJ1-2; D is unclear. The V end lost 0 bases, the J end lost 4 bases, and 9 bases lay between the germline ends. CDR3 length: 14 amino acids. Germline CDR1 and CDR2: KGHSH and LQKENI.

The chain couples TRBV7-2 to TRBJ2-7, with D unclear. The CDR3 is made up of 15 amino acids. The germline V gene encodes CDR1 SGHTA and CDR2 FQGNSA. Between the trimmed V and J ends, which lost 4 bases and 1 base, there was a span of 14 bases. The CDR3 spells CASSSRQLGSYEQYF. DNA of the CDR3: TGTGCCAGCAGCTCCAGGCAGTTGGGTTCCTACGAGCAGTACTTC. Variable domain in full (rest from reference TRBV7-2 and TRBJ2-7): GAGVSQSPSNKVTEKGKDVELRCDPISGHTALYWYRQSLGQGLEFLIYFQGNSAPDKSGLPSDRFSAERTGGSVSTLTIQRTQQEDSAVYLCASSSRQLGSYEQYFGPGTRLTVT.

The chain couples TRBV4-3 to TRBJ2-5; D perhaps matches TRBD2 (7 bases). The V end lost 0 bases, the J end lost 6 bases, and 17 bases lay between the germline ends. The CDR3 is 16 residues long. Germline values: CDR1 LGHNA, CDR2 YSLEER. For the CDR3, the DNA is TGCGCCAGCAGCCAAGATGGGGGGGCCAGCCCCCAGACCCAGTACTTC. Translation: CASSQDGGASPQTQYF.

This chain joins TRBV13 and TRBJ2-1, with 10 positions matching TRBD2. Trimming at V came to 4 bases and at J to 7 bases, leaving 7 bases not matched to a gene. The CDR3 has 15 amino acids. Germline loops: CDR1 PRHDT, CDR2 FYEKMQ (reference sequence). CDR3 nucleotides: TGTGCCAGCAGCTCAGGACTAGCGGTCTTAAATGAGCAGTTCTTC. Translating gives CASSSGLAVLNEQFF.

The chain joins TRBV4-2 to TRBJ1-3; perhaps TRBD1 as D (6 bases). Germline CDR1 and CDR2: LGHNA and YNFKEQ. The CDR3 runs 15 residues. V lost 4 bases, J lost 4 bases, and 14 bases lay in between. The CDR3: CASSPYRDEGNTIYF. The CDR3 DNA reads as TGTGCCAGCAGCCCATACAGGGACGAAGGAAACACCATATATTTT.

This chain uses TRBV5-4 with TRBJ2-7; 8 bases line up with TRBD1. Germline V gives CDR1 SGHNT, CDR2 YYREEE (reference sequence). Unmatched junction bases numbered 8, after V lost 2 bases and J lost 4 bases. The CDR3 spans 15 residues. CDR3 loop: CASSFGQGFGYEQYF. DNA of the CDR3: TGTGCCAGCAGCTTTGGACAGGGCTTCGGGTACGAGCAGTACTTC. Full variable domain (missing parts from reference TRBV5-4 and TRBJ2-7): ETGVTQSPTHLIKTRGQQVTLRCSSQSGHNTVSWYQQALGQGPQFIFQYYREEENGRGNFPPRFSGLQFPNYSSELNVNALELDDSALYLCASSFGQGFGYEQYFGPGTRLTVT.

By proportion, this clone is medium-sized. The chain uses TRBV6-1 and TRBJ2-5, with 8 positions matching TRBD1. The V and J ends lost 4 bases and 5 bases, in that order; junction bases with no gene match: 6. CDR3 length: 14 amino acids. Germline loops: CDR1 MNHNS, CDR2 SASEGT. CDR3 DNA sequence: TGTGCCAGCAGTGGAAGGACAGGGAGGGAGACCCAGTACTTC. Its translation: CASSGRTGRETQYF.

This clone was observed once. The chain joins TRBV10-3 to TRBJ1-3; a weak D match, TRBD1 (5 bases). The CDR3 runs to 15 residues. The ends were cut back, 8 bases at V and 8 bases at J, with 22 bases in the middle. In germline, CDR1 is ENHRY, CDR2 SYGVKD. The CDR3 nucleotides are TGTGCCATCGATGAGGGGATTCCCGGTAGGGACACCATATATTTT. This gives the protein CAIDEGIPGRDTIYF.

The genes are TRBV4-1 and TRBJ1-5, with TRBD1 matching over 8 bases. Germline V gene lookup returns CDR1 MGHRA and CDR2 YSYEKL. V was clipped by 0 bases and J by 1 base; unmatched bases: 5. This CDR3 spans 17 amino acids. CDR3 sequence (DNA): TGCGCCAGCAGCCAAGACGCGACAGGGGAAAGCAATCAGCCCCAGCATTTT. Encoded protein: CASSQDATGESNQPQHF.

This clone rates as large. V and J are TRBV5-6 and TRBJ2-7, with a tentative D call TRBD1 (5 bases). V lost 2 bases, J lost 4 bases, and 16 bases lay in between. Germline V gives CDR1 SGHDT, CDR2 YYEEEE. This CDR3 contains 15 residues. CDR3 amino acids: CASSFYRRPGYEQYF. The CDR3 region has the DNA TGTGCCAGCAGCTTCTACAGGCGGCCGGGTTACGAGCAGTACTTC.

The chain employs TRBV10-3 and TRBJ2-7; no definite D call. This CDR3 is 13 amino acids long. The V gene's germline CDR1 is ENHRY and CDR2 SYGVKD. The V and J ends lost 9 bases and 0 bases respectively, with 12 bases between them. Here the CDR3 DNA reads TGTGCCATACTCCGTGACGACTCCTACGAGCAGTACTTC. Encoded protein: CAILRDDSYEQYF.

The chain is built from TRBV5-5 and TRBJ1-1, with no clear D. CDR1 and CDR2 from the germline V gene are SGHKS and YYEKEE (reference sequence). This CDR3 comprises 15 residues. V was cut by 0 bases and J by 4 bases, with 13 bases left in between. CDR3 nucleotide sequence: TGTGCCAGCAGCTTGGCCCCTGGAGGGTCCACTGAAGCTTTCTTT. Its protein is CASSLAPGGSTEAFF.

This clone was observed a single time. V and J are TRBV7-9 and TRBJ1-2, with a weak D call TRBD1 (6 bases). V lost 1 base and J lost 3, with 12 bases in between. This CDR3 is 15 amino acids long. CDR1 SEHNR and CDR2 FQNEAQ come from the germline V gene (reference sequence). The CDR3 DNA follows: TGTGCCAGCAGCTTAGAGGGGGTTCTAGACTATGGCTACACCTTC. The encoded protein is CASSLEGVLDYGYTF. Supplemented by reference TRBV7-9 and TRBJ1-2, the full variable domain reads DTGVSQNPRHKITKRGQNVTFRCDPISEHNRLYWYRQTLGQGPEFLTYFQNEAQLEKSRLLSDRFSAERPKGSFSTLEIQRTEQGDSAMYLCASSLEGVLDYGYTFGSGTRLTVV.

In its sample, this clone was seen once. This sequence joins TRBV29-1 and TRBJ1-4; perhaps TRBD1 as D (6 bases). CDR1 is SQVTM, CDR2 ANQGSEA, per germline. V lost 4 bases and J 0 bases, leaving 12 bases between the germline ends. CDR3 size: 15 residues. In nucleotides, the CDR3 is TGCAGCGTTGGCCACAGGGACGCAACTAATGAAAAACTGTTTTTT. Amino acid sequence: CSVGHRDATNEKLFF.

This sequence joins TRBV4-2 and TRBJ2-2; 7 nucleotides line up with TRBD2. CDR1 and CDR2 from the germline V gene are LGHNA and YNFKEQ. V lost 1 base, J lost 2 bases, and 4 bases stayed unmatched. The length of the CDR3 is 16 residues. As DNA, the CDR3 is TGTGCCAGCAGCCAAGTGGCGACTAGCAACACCGGGGAGCTGTTTTTT. Its translation is CASSQVATSNTGELFF.

This rearrangement joins TRBV11-2 to TRBJ2-1; no reliable D call. The germline V and J ends were trimmed by 0 bases and 0 bases, with 6 bases remaining between them. Germline values: CDR1 SGHAT, CDR2 FQNNGV. The CDR3 spans 15 residues. The CDR3 here is CASSLELSSYNEQFF. CDR3 in DNA: TGTGCCAGCAGCTTAGAACTGAGCTCCTACAATGAGCAGTTCTTC.

This chain links TRBV28 with TRBJ2-3, with 10 bases identical to TRBD2. The junction had 6 bases not matched to a gene; V was cut back by 6 bases and J by 0 bases. CDR1 is MDHEN and CDR2 is SYDVKM in the germline V gene. The CDR3 has 16 residues. This chain's CDR3 is CASSYQREGSTDTQYF. CDR3 bases: TGTGCCAGCAGCTACCAGCGGGAGGGTAGCACAGATACGCAGTATTTT.